Listed below are T cell receptor beta chains from one sample, sequenced in a study of T cell responses to AZD1222 COVID-19 vaccine. The table came from immunoSEQ multiplex PCR; TCRdb's copy has only in-frame clones and leaves some out. The repertoire holds nearly 90,000 clones, with 88% as singletons. Sequenced material: peripheral blood, taken on day 0 of AZD1222 vaccination. These TCRs come from an adult in good health. CDR3s include the opening cysteine and the closing phenylalanine or tryptophan. The D gene is left open where the match is weak. Size is stated for part of the rows, as once, few or many counts, or as a class when the clone is expanded.

v_gene	j_gene	abundance	d_gene	CDR3aa	CDR3nt
TRBV5-1	TRBJ2-5	-	-	CASSLKQTQETQYF	TGCGCCAGCAGCTTGAAACAAACCCAAGAGACCCAGTACTTC
TRBV4-2	TRBJ2-5	-	-	CASSPTGTGQETQYF	TGTGCCAGCAGTCCTACCGGGACGGGACAAGAGACCCAGTACTTC
TRBV7-3	TRBJ2-1	-	TRBD2	CASSLTGTSGNEQFF	TGTGCCAGCAGCTTAACCGGGACTAGCGGCAATGAGCAGTTCTTC
TRBV18	TRBJ2-5	-	-	CASSPPGTYQETQYF	TGTGCCAGCTCACCACCTGGAACGTACCAAGAGACCCAGTACTTC
TRBV6-4	TRBJ2-7	-	TRBD1	CASSDSTGQGAEEQYF	TGTGCCAGCAGTGACTCGACGGGACAGGGGGCGGAGGAGCAGTACTTC
TRBV13	TRBJ2-1	-	-	CASSYPSGSSYNEQFF	TGTGCCAGCAGCTACCCTAGTGGGAGTTCCTACAATGAGCAGTTCTTC
TRBV19	TRBJ2-7	-	-	CASSIGGAIYEQYF	TGTGCCAGTAGTATAGGGGGGGCCATCTACGAGCAGTACTTC
TRBV7-3	TRBJ1-3	few	TRBD1	CASSSGQGDTIYF	TGTGCCAGCAGCTCCGGACAGGGCGACACCATATATTTT
TRBV28	TRBJ2-6	-	TRBD2	CASSSGLGAGANVLTF	TGTGCCAGCAGTTCGGGACTAGGTGCTGGGGCCAACGTCCTGACTTTC
TRBV6-2/TRBV6-3	TRBJ2-7	-	-	CASSYSRGYEQYF	TGTGCCAGCAGTTACTCCAGGGGTTACGAGCAGTACTTC
TRBV2	TRBJ2-1	-	-	CASRNAASYNEQFF	TGTGCCAGCAGGAATGCCGCATCCTACAATGAGCAGTTCTTC
TRBV19	TRBJ1-1	-	-	CASRWGSSEAFF	TGTGCCAGCAGATGGGGGTCGTCTGAAGCTTTCTTT
TRBV6-2/TRBV6-3	TRBJ1-1	-	TRBD1	CASSPPTGRTEAFF	TGTGCCAGCAGCCCGCCGACAGGGAGGACTGAAGCTTTCTTT
TRBV24-1	TRBJ1-2	-	TRBD1	CATSDWDRGYGYTF	TGTGCCACCAGTGATTGGGACAGGGGATATGGCTACACCTTC
TRBV6-5	TRBJ2-7	once	TRBD2	CASRATGASGWQYF	TGTGCCAGCAGAGCCACCGGGGCTAGCGGGTGGCAGTACTTC
TRBV28	TRBJ1-1	-	-	CASSFWVNTEAFF	TGTGCCAGCAGTTTTTGGGTAAACACTGAAGCTTTCTTT
TRBV5-1	TRBJ2-3	-	-	CASSLEVWGDTQYF	TGCGCCAGCAGCTTGGAGGTCTGGGGGGATACGCAGTATTTT